This section outlines one TCR beta chain sequence together with its context. Its cognate antigen has yet to be identified. There are no base qualities to consult, and no much larger clone falls within one base. The immunoSEQ Assay, a bias-controlled multiplex PCR, was used to amplify TCRbeta CDR3 regions from genomic DNA. The original pipeline was this. The number of nucleated cells in each sample was estimated by amplification of reference gene primers within the assay. To quantify the absolute abundance of each unique TCRbeta CDR3 rearrangement, sequence reads were collapsed and filtered. Productive Simpson clonality was computed per sample as the square root of Simpson's diversity index over productive rearrangements. TCRdb stores this immuneACCESS table with in-frame sequences only. Part of the clones is absent; in the studies checked, under half of the shortfall reflects unresolved V genes, and no reason is known for the rest. V and J calls and clone size are those listed in that table; D and trimming were worked out from the DNA. The sample profile shows 100,000 to 120,000 clones; about four fifths of them were found once. The ten largest clones take up roughly a tenth of the sample.

Germline trimming: 8 bases from V, 2 bases from J; junction bases outside gene matches: 5. The CDR3 has 14 amino acids, counting the end cysteine and phenylalanine. The DNA shown is the 42-base CDR3, in frame from base 1. CDR1 SQVTM and CDR2 ANQGSEA are derived from the germline V gene. This entry comes from a study of blood T cell repertoires in COVID-19 (dated by TCRdb to the early 2020s). Broadly, across the study: Samples covering the acute and convalescent phases of COVID-19 were provided by collaborators in the United States, Italy and Spain. Where available, HLA class I and class II types were taken from metadata supplied by the sample provider and were not determined by assay-based typing. Deeply sampled blood TCRbeta repertoires from subjects exposed to, actively infected with, or recovered from COVID-19 were included in the dataset. The repertoires were made available in a free public database intended to serve as a resource for research on the immune response to SARS-CoV-2. Sample metadata almost always included a de-identified subject ID, COVID-19 status, age in years and sex. The prospective study material was composed of cDNA or gDNA derived from T cells, B-cell-depleted T cells, or PBMCs. The samples were drawn from two sources: the first 160 participants of the ongoing ImmuneRACE study, and 1,200 or so subjects contributed by 6 global collaborators. The full study reports these points: Clinical and demographic metadata were provided uncurated, with the amount varying by source and participant.

Collaborating institutions collected whole blood in K2EDTA tubes following their own protocols. For TCRbeta analysis, collaborator samples were shipped as frozen whole blood, as isolated PBMCs, or as DNA extracted from either sample type. The chain is made from TRBV29-1 and TRBJ2-2; TRBD1 agrees with 10 junctional bases. This receptor was taken from a woman aged 70-85 years with acute or convalescent COVID-19. Sequencing was carried out using peripheral blood. This receptor carries the CDR3 CSIDRGRNTGELFF. DNA sequence: TGCAGCATAGACAGGGGGCGAAACACCGGGGAGCTGTTTTTT.